This T cell receptor beta chain derives from a study of T cells after yellow fever vaccination. Study-wide points: On re-exposure, the response was weaker but peaked faster, at day 5 versus 15. Re-detected after boosting: most primary clones, more than 95% of CD4 and under 90% of CD8.

The CDR3 spans 14 residues. The germline gives CDR1 MNHEY, CDR2 SVGAGI. Trimming shortened V by 3 bases and J by 7 bases, and 13 bases separated the two germline ends. This clonotype was found a few times. The antigen remains unidentified. Making TCR cDNA involved 5'RACE template switching, which added UMIs and a universal primer site. Each CDR3 protein gets one entry after TCRdb re-called the 5' RACE reads with MiXCR. Of tens of thousands of distinct CDR3 sequences in the sample, approximately 7% are singletons; the top ten hold 40% to 45%. The TCR comes from a man aged 18 to 35 who received the YFV17D yellow fever vaccine. The chain is built from TRBV6-5 and TRBJ2-1; a weak D match, TRBD2 (6 bases). This specimen consisted of CD8+ T cells sorted from PBMCs, obtained on the day of the first yellow fever vaccination. The CDR3 sequence: CASSYPRTMNEQFF. The CDR3 coding sequence is TGTGCCAGCAGTTATCCCCGGACTATGAATGAGCAGTTCTTC.